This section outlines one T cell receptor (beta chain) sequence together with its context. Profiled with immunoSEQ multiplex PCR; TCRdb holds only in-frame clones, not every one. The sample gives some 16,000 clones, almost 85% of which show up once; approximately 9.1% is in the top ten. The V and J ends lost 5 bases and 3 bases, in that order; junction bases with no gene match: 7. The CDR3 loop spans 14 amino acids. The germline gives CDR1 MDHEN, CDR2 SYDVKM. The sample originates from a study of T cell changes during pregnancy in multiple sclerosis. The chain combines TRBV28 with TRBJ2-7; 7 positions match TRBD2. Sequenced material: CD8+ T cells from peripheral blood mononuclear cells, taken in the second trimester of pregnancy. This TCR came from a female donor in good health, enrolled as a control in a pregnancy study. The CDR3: CASSPKAGIYEQYF. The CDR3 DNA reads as TGTGCCAGCAGTCCTAAAGCGGGGATCTACGAGCAGTACTTC.